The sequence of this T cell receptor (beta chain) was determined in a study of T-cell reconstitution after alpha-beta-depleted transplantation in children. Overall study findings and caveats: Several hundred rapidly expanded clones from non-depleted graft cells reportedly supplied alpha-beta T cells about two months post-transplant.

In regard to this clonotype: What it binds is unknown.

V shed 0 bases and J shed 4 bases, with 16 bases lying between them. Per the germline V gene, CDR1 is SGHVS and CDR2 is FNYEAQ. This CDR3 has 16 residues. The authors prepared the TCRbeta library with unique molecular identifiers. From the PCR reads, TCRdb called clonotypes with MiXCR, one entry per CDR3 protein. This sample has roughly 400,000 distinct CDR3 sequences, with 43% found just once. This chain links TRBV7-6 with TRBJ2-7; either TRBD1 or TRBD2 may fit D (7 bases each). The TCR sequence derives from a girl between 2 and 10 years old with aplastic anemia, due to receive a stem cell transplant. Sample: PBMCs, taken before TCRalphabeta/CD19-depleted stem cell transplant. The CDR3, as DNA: TGTGCCAGCAGCTTAGCGCATCGGCAGGGGGGGTACGAGCAGTACTTC. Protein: CASSLAHRQGGYEQYF.